This T cell receptor beta chain appears in the sequencing data of a study of blood T cell repertoires in COVID-19. About the research overall: Acute and convalescent COVID-19 samples came from the United States, Italy and Spain. PBMCs, B-cell-depleted T cells, or T cells provided the cDNA or gDNA that made up the material.

J lost 3 bases, V lost 5 bases, and 4 bases had no gene match. The CDR3 runs to 15 residues. CDR1 SGHTA and CDR2 FQGNSA come from the germline V gene. In the study's own analysis: Amplified reference gene primers provided the basis for estimating nucleated cell counts. Repertoires were generated with immunoSEQ multiplex PCR, while TCRdb's copy carries only in-frame clones and drops some. From that table come the V and J calls and clone size; the DNA was used to work out D and trimming. Of around 70,000 clones listed, under 90% were seen once; the top ten hold about 20%. The receptor comes from a man aged 70 or older who had recovered from COVID-19. Sequencing used peripheral blood. The rearrangement links TRBV7-2 to TRBJ1-3, with TRBD1 identical over 10 bases. CDR3 loop: CASSPTGGHGNTIYF. CDR3 DNA: TGTGCCAGCAGCCCGACAGGGGGCCATGGAAACACCATATATTTT.